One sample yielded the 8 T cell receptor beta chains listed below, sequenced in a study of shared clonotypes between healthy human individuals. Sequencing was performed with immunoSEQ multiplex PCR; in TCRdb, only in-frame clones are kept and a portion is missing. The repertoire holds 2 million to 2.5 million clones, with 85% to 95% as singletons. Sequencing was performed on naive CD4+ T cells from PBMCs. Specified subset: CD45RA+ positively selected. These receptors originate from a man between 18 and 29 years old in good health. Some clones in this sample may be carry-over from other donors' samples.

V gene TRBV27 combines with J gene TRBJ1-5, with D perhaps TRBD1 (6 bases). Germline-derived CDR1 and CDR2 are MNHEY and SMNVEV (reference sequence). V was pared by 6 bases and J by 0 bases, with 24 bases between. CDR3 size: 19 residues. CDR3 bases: TGTGCCAGCAGCCCCATCGCCTTCCTTACAGGGTATAGCAATCAGCCCCAGCATTTT. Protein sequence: CASSPIAFLTGYSNQPQHF.

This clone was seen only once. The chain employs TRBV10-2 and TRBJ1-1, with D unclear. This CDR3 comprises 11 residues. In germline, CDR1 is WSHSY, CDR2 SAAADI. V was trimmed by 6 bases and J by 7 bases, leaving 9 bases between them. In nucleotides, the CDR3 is TGCGCCAGCAGATGGGCAGGTGAAGCTTTCTTT. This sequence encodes CASRWAGEAFF.

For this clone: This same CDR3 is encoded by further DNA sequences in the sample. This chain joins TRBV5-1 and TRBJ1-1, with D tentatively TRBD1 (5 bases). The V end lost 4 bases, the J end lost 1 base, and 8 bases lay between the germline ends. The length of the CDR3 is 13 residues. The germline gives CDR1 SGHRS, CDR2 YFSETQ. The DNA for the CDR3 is TGCGCCAGCAGCACCGGACAGAACACTGAAGCTTTCTTT. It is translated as CASSTGQNTEAFF.

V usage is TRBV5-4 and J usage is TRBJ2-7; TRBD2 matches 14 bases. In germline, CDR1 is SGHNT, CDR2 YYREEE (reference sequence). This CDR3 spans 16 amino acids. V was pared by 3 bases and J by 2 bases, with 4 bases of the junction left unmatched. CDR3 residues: CASSWTSGRSPYEQYF. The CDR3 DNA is TGTGCCAGCAGCTGGACTAGCGGGAGGTCCCCCTACGAGCAGTACTTC.

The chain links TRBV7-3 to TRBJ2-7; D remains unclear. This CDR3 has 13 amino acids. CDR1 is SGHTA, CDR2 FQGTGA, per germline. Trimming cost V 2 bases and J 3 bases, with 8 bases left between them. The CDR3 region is CASSLDIGYEQYF. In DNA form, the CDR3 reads TGTGCCAGCAGCTTAGACATCGGCTACGAGCAGTACTTC.

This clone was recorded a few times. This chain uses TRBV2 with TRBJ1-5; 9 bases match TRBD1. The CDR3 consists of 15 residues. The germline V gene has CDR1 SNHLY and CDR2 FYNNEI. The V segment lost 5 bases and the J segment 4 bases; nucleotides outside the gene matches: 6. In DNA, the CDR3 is TGTGCCAGCAGTCGGACAGGGGAAGGTAATCAGCCCCAGCATTTT. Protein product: CASSRTGEGNQPQHF.

CDR3 DNA sequence: TGTGCCAGCACGCGAGGGGCCACTGAAGCTTTCTTT. It yields the protein CASTRGATEAFF. The chain joins TRBV6-1 to TRBJ1-1; TRBD1 is a possible D gene (5 bases). V was cut by 7 bases and J by 4 bases, with 10 bases left in between. Germline CDR1 is MNHNS and CDR2 is SASEGT. The CDR3 consists of 12 residues.

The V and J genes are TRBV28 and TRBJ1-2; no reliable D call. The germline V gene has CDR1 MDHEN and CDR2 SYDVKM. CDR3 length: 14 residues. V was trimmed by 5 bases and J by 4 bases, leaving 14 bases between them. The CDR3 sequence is CASSPVLITYGYTF. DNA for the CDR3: TGTGCCAGCAGTCCCGTTCTGATTACCTATGGCTACACCTTC.